These 26 T cell receptor beta chains were sequenced from one sample in a study of T cell repertoires in cytomegalovirus infection. TCRdb itself ran the reads through MiXCR, one entry per CDR3 protein. The data hold around 180,000 distinct CDR3 sequences, with approximately 19% observed a single time. Input material: PBMCs. The receptors originated from a human donor in good health (CMV status not recorded). Some clones in this sample may be carry-over from other donors' samples.

This clonotype has a handful of counts. V and J are TRBV20-1 and TRBJ1-5, with D perhaps matching TRBD1 (5 bases). Trimming took 6 bases from V and 7 from J, leaving 16 bases between them. Germline loops: CDR1 DFQATT, CDR2 SNEGSKA (reference sequence). The CDR3 totals 13 residues. The chain's CDR3 is CSALPDGGQPQHF. In nucleotides, the CDR3 is TGCAGTGCCCTTCCGGACGGGGGGCAGCCCCAGCATTTT.

In this sample, this clonotype turned up many times. V gene TRBV19 combines with J gene TRBJ2-2; D is possibly TRBD2 (6 bases). V was clipped by 5 bases and J by 6 bases, with 16 bases between them. The length of the CDR3 is 15 residues. In germline, CDR1 is LNHDA, CDR2 SQIVND (reference sequence). The CDR3 sequence: CASSQAPSGAGELFF. Written as DNA, the CDR3 is TGTGCCAGTAGTCAGGCACCTTCGGGGGCCGGGGAGCTGTTTTTT. Full variable domain (rest looked up from reference TRBV19 and TRBJ2-2): DGGITQSPKYLFRKEGQNVTLSCEQNLNHDAMYWYRQDPGQGLRLIYYSQIVNDFQKGDIAEGYSVSREKKESFPLTVTSAQKNPTAFYLCASSQAPSGAGELFFGEGSRLTVL.

In this sample, this clonotype turned up many times. The CDR3 nucleotides are TGTGCCAGCAGTTTCGGCTTGGGGACGAACCAAGAGACCCAGTACTTC. Protein: CASSFGLGTNQETQYF. The V gene is TRBV28, the J gene TRBJ2-5; D may match TRBD1 or TRBD2 (5 bases each). In germline, CDR1 is MDHEN, CDR2 SYDVKM. Trimming removed 3 bases from V and 0 bases from J, with 14 bases in between. This CDR3 is 16 amino acids long. Looking up the rest from reference TRBV28 and TRBJ2-5 gives the full variable domain: DVKVTQSSRYLVKRTGEKVFLECVQDMDHENMFWYRQDPGLGLRLIYFSYDVKMKEKGDIPEGYSVSREKKERFSLILESASTNQTSMYLCASSFGLGTNQETQYFGPGTRLLVL.

This clonotype turned up a few times. The chain combines TRBV6-2 or TRBV6-3 with TRBJ2-5, with 8 bases matching TRBD1. The V segment lost 8 bases and the J segment 7 bases; nucleotides outside the gene matches: 12. This CDR3 is 14 amino acids long. The germline V gene encodes CDR1 MNHEY and CDR2 SVGEGT. The CDR3 loop reads CASGVRTGLGTQYF. CDR3 in DNA: TGTGCCAGCGGGGTTCGGACAGGGCTTGGGACCCAGTACTTC.

Remarks on this clonotype: A much bigger clone sits one base away, suggesting this may be a read error. The chain is built from TRBV7-2 and TRBJ1-6; 7 bases are a match to TRBD1. The V gene end was trimmed by 0 bases and the J gene end by 15 bases; junction bases not matched to a gene: 11. Germline loops: CDR1 SGHTA, CDR2 FQGNSA. The CDR3 extends over 15 amino acids. CDR3 DNA: TGTGCCAGCAGCTTAGCGGGGACAGCCCACCCACTCCTCCACTTT. Protein sequence: CASSLAGTAHPLLHF. The whole variable domain, remainder taken from reference TRBV7-2 and TRBJ1-6, is GAGVSQSPSNKVTEKGKDVELRCDPISGHTALYWYRQSLGQGLEFLIYFQGNSAPDKSGLPSDRFSAERTGGSVSTLTIQRTQQEDSAVYLCASSLAGTAHPLLHFGNGTRLTVT.

This clonotype has a handful of counts. The chain combines TRBV5-4 with TRBJ2-3; either TRBD1 or TRBD2 may fit D (6 bases each). From germline, CDR1 is SGHNT and CDR2 YYREEE (reference sequence). Trimming removed 1 base from V and 5 bases from J, with 8 bases in between. The CDR3 is 13 amino acids. The CDR3 bases are TGTGCCAGCAGCTTGAGGGGGGAAGATACGCAGTATTTT. Translating it yields CASSLRGEDTQYF.

This clonotype occurred many times. The chain couples TRBV9 to TRBJ1-2; TRBD1 agrees at 9 bases. V was pared by 4 bases and J by 3 bases, with 10 bases of the junction left unmatched. CDR3 length: 16 residues. CDR1 is SGDLS and CDR2 is YYNGEE in the germline V gene. In nucleotides, the CDR3 is TGTGCCAGCAGCCCATCCGGGACAGGGAGGTACTATGGCTACACCTTC. As protein: CASSPSGTGRYYGYTF. Supplemented by reference TRBV9 and TRBJ1-2, the full variable domain reads DSGVTQTPKHLITATGQRVTLRCSPRSGDLSVYWYQQSLDQGLQFLIQYYNGEERAKGNILERFSAQQFPDLHSELNLSSLELGDSALYFCASSPSGTGRYYGYTFGSGTRLTVV.

This clonotype was counted many times. The V call is TRBV7-2, the J call TRBJ2-7; 13 nucleotides align to TRBD2. V lost 5 bases, J lost 6 bases, and 7 bases stayed unmatched. Germline CDR1 reads SGHTA; CDR2 reads FQGNSA. The CDR3 covers 15 residues. The CDR3 reads CASSTGTSGMGEQYF. The CDR3 DNA is TGTGCCAGCAGCACCGGGACTAGCGGGATGGGCGAGCAGTACTTC.

This chain uses TRBV7-4 with TRBJ1-6; maybe TRBD1 (5 bases). Trimming removed 2 bases from V and 7 bases from J, with 12 bases in between. The CDR3 loop spans 15 amino acids. Germline assignment: CDR1 SGHVT and CDR2 SQSDAQ. CDR3: CASSLISGVNSPLHF. CDR3 nucleotides: TGTGCCAGCAGCTTAATATCGGGGGTAAATTCACCCCTCCACTTT.

At least ten counts were recorded for this clonotype. The J gene is TRBJ1-2, the V gene TRBV7-2, with D possibly TRBD1 on 5 matching bases. CDR3 length: 12 amino acids. Trimming left V 10 bases short and J 4 bases short, with 13 bases between. Germline CDR1 is SGHTA and CDR2 is FQGNSA. CDR3 in DNA: TGTGCCAACAACGACGGGGGCTATGGCTACACCTTC. This gives the protein CANNDGGYGYTF.

The sample holds many counts of this clonotype. The V gene is TRBV7-8, the J gene TRBJ2-1; 10 bases agree with TRBD1. CDR1 SGHVS and CDR2 FQNEAQ come from the germline V gene. V was pared by 2 bases and J by 9 bases, with 10 bases of the junction left unmatched. The CDR3 runs 16 residues. As DNA, the CDR3 is TGTGCCAGCAGCTTATCTGTGGGGACAGGGGACCGTGAGCAGTTCTTC. Its protein product is CASSLSVGTGDREQFF.

This clonotype was recorded at least ten times. The chain links TRBV7-2 to TRBJ2-7, with 9 nucleotides matching TRBD2. CDR1 SGHTA and CDR2 FQGNSA come from the germline V gene. V gave up 1 base and J gave up 2 bases; unmatched junction bases: 3. The CDR3 is 15 amino acids. The CDR3 sequence: CASSLEASGTYEQYF. CDR3 DNA sequence: TGTGCCAGCAGCTTAGAGGCTAGCGGGACCTACGAGCAGTACTTC.

The genes are TRBV2 and TRBJ2-3, with D possibly matching TRBD1 (5 bases). The CDR3 loop spans 14 amino acids. Germline V CDR1 and CDR2: SNHLY, FYNNEI. Trimming took off 7 bases at V and 2 bases at J, with 13 bases between the two ends. In nucleotides, the CDR3 is TGTGCCAGCATCCAGGGTGAACCCACAGATACGCAGTATTTT. Its translation is CASIQGEPTDTQYF.

This clonotype was counted ten times or more. The rearrangement joins TRBV7-2 to TRBJ1-2; D uncertain. CDR1 and CDR2 from the germline V gene are SGHTA and FQGNSA. CDR3 size: 13 residues. The ends were cut back, 3 bases at V and 4 bases at J, with 9 bases in the middle. CDR3 sequence reads: CASSFTIGYGYTF. For the CDR3, the DNA is TGTGCCAGCAGCTTCACGATAGGCTATGGCTACACCTTC. Full variable domain (remainder filled in from reference TRBV7-2 and TRBJ1-2): GAGVSQSPSNKVTEKGKDVELRCDPISGHTALYWYRQSLGQGLEFLIYFQGNSAPDKSGLPSDRFSAERTGGSVSTLTIQRTQQEDSAVYLCASSFTIGYGYTFGSGTRLTVV.

This clonotype occurred a few times. The chain employs TRBV15 and TRBJ1-5; 9 nucleotides align to TRBD1. The germline gives CDR1 LNHNV, CDR2 YYDKDF (reference sequence). V lost 10 bases to trimming and J lost 3 bases; unmatched junction nucleotides: 4. This CDR3 is 13 amino acids long. The CDR3 region is CAIGTGNNQPQHF. The CDR3 DNA reads TGTGCCATCGGGACAGGGAACAATCAGCCCCAGCATTTT.

In this sample, this clonotype turned up a few times. J is TRBJ2-2 and V is TRBV19, with 7 bases matching TRBD2. The J segment lost 7 bases and the V segment lost 6 bases, leaving 5 bases of the junction unmatched. The CDR3 is 13 residues long. CDR1 LNHDA and CDR2 SQIVND come from the germline V gene (reference sequence). The CDR3 DNA is TGTGCCAGTAGCGCGGCGGGGGTCGGGGAGCTGTTTTTT. Translation gives CASSAAGVGELFF. The full variable domain, rest sourced from reference TRBV19 and TRBJ2-2, is DGGITQSPKYLFRKEGQNVTLSCEQNLNHDAMYWYRQDPGQGLRLIYYSQIVNDFQKGDIAEGYSVSREKKESFPLTVTSAQKNPTAFYLCASSAAGVGELFFGEGSRLTVL.

This clonotype turned up a few times. This sequence joins TRBV4-1 and TRBJ1-4; 9 bases line up with TRBD1. V lost 4 bases to trimming and J lost 7 bases; unmatched junction nucleotides: 7. Germline lookup yields CDR1 MGHRA and CDR2 YSYEKL. This CDR3 spans 15 amino acids. The CDR3 bases are TGCGCCAGCAGCCTACAGGGGGCGGCGAGTGAAAAACTGTTTTTT. This translates into CASSLQGAASEKLFF.

This clonotype appeared a few times. The chain employs TRBV6-1 and TRBJ2-5, with 7 bases matching TRBD2. Germline V gene sequence: CDR1 MNHNS, CDR2 SASEGT. The junction had 6 bases not matched to a gene; V was cut back by 2 bases and J by 6 bases. This CDR3 has 14 residues. CDR3 sequence: CASSELAETKTQYF. CDR3 DNA sequence: TGTGCCAGCAGTGAACTAGCGGAGACTAAGACCCAGTACTTC.

This clonotype was seen a few times. This chain links TRBV7-3 with TRBJ1-2; 7 nucleotides line up with TRBD1. This CDR3 contains 13 residues. Germline V CDR1 and CDR2: SGHTA, FQGTGA. V was pared by 5 bases and J by 7 bases, with 7 bases of the junction left unmatched. CDR3 loop: CASSGGGGIGYTF. The CDR3, as DNA: TGTGCCAGCAGCGGAGGGGGCGGAATTGGCTACACCTTC.

This clonotype showed up many times. V usage is TRBV6-2 or TRBV6-3 and J usage is TRBJ2-7, with 9 nucleotides matching TRBD1. The CDR3 extends over 15 amino acids. The germline V gene encodes CDR1 MNHEY and CDR2 SVGEGT. Trimming cost V 8 bases and J 4 bases; bases outside gene matches: 12. CDR3 nucleotides: TGTGCCAGCGCCAACCCGGGACAGGGACTGTACGAGCAGTACTTC. This sequence encodes CASANPGQGLYEQYF.

The table lists this clonotype with many counts. The V and J genes are TRBV7-2 and TRBJ1-2, with D possibly matching TRBD1 (5 bases). Trimming shortened V by 4 bases and J by 5 bases, and 11 bases separated the two germline ends. Germline V gives CDR1 SGHTA, CDR2 FQGNSA. There are 13 residues in the CDR3. The DNA for the CDR3 is TGTGCCAGCAGCTACAGGACGGTGTATGGCTACACCTTC. Protein sequence: CASSYRTVYGYTF.

This clonotype was detected a few times. This chain uses TRBV7-8 with TRBJ2-2; D is possibly TRBD1 or TRBD2 (6 bases each). The V end lost 6 bases, the J end lost 6 bases, and 11 bases lay between the germline ends. Germline assignment: CDR1 SGHVS and CDR2 FQNEAQ. This CDR3 comprises 13 residues. The CDR3 sequence: CASRRGGPGELFF. The CDR3 DNA reads as TGTGCCAGCAGACGTGGGGGGCCCGGGGAGCTGTTTTTT.

This chain joins TRBV15 and TRBJ1-3; D unresolved. Germline assignment: CDR1 LNHNV and CDR2 YYDKDF (reference sequence). The CDR3 is 14 residues long. V lost 4 bases and J lost 1, with 8 bases in between. In DNA form, the CDR3 reads TGTGCCACCAGCACGGAAGAATCTGGAAACACCATATATTTT. Its translation is CATSTEESGNTIYF.

This clonotype has only a few counts. The V call is TRBV29-1, the J call TRBJ2-1; D is possibly TRBD2 (6 bases). The CDR3 contains 15 residues. CDR1 SQVTM and CDR2 ANQGSEA come from the germline V gene. V dropped 4 bases and J dropped 0 bases, with 13 bases sitting between them. The CDR3 nucleotides read TGCAGCGTTGGCGGGACGGTGAGCTCCTACAATGAGCAGTTCTTC. It encodes CSVGGTVSSYNEQFF.

This clonotype was recorded a few times. The rearrangement uses TRBV20-1 and TRBJ2-2, with D uncertain. CDR1 and CDR2 from the germline V gene are DFQATT and SNEGSKA (reference sequence). V was trimmed by 0 bases and J by 2 bases, leaving 10 bases between them. This CDR3 contains 15 residues. The CDR3, as DNA: TGCAGTGCTAGAGATATACGATATAACACCGGGGAGCTGTTTTTT. Protein product: CSARDIRYNTGELFF.

This clonotype appeared many times. The chain joins TRBV7-2 to TRBJ2-3; TRBD1 or TRBD2 may be the D gene (5 bases each). CDR1 SGHTA and CDR2 FQGNSA come from the germline V gene. The CDR3 length is 17 residues. V lost 1 base to trimming and J lost 2 bases, with 16 bases between them. The CDR3 protein is CASSLVGTQPLTDTQYF. The CDR3 nucleotides are TGTGCCAGCAGCTTAGTGGGGACCCAACCCCTCACAGATACGCAGTATTTT.